The present entry profiles one T cell receptor beta chain with its context. Its antigen is not identified. The data were obtained in a study of cytomegalovirus exposure and HLA in healthy donors. The PCR used 60 Vbeta and 13 Jbeta primers. Method: immunoSEQ multiplex PCR; TCRdb's copy keeps in-frame clones and lacks some. This table holds about 140,000 clones, roughly 75% found once. The study, taken as a whole, reports: An assumption of roughly uniform sequencing depth across donors underlay the presence/absence analyses. Later analysis identified a missense DCLRE1C variant that was linked to TCR beta V- and J-gene trimming. Productive status was seen about 87% or about 30% of the time for most TCR beta V segments in an earlier analysis. A further, later analysis showed that HLA-associated TCR beta chains (compared with equally common others) were more clonally expanded.

Germline V gene lookup returns CDR1 SNHLY and CDR2 FYNNEI. With 9 bases clipped from V and 0 bases from J, the junction kept 7 bases outside the gene matches. The CDR3 has 17 residues. This TCR derives from a man aged 18 to 30 in good health and CMV-seropositive. Sequenced sample: PBMCs. V is TRBV2 and J is TRBJ2-5, with 16 nucleotides matching TRBD2. The CDR3 here is CARGTSGRAPYQETQYF. For the CDR3, the DNA is TGTGCCAGAGGGACTAGCGGGAGGGCCCCGTACCAAGAGACCCAGTACTTC.